The clone carrying this TCR beta chain was seen more than once but under ten times. Antigen unknown. This record comes from a study of blood T cells in healthy people across ages. Regarding the study as a whole: Percentage of naive T cells showed a strong correlation with TCR beta diversity. PBMCs left unsorted prevented a conclusive naive versus antigen-experienced comparison.

Combining a sample-barcoded 5' primer with a J-beta primer mix, a second PCR ran for roughly 7 to 11 cycles. TCRdb re-called the 5' RACE reads with MiXCR, one entry per CDR3 protein. Here the sample spans approximately 900,000 distinct CDR3 sequences, 40% to 60% being singletons. Trimming stripped 3 bases from V and 7 bases from J, with 20 bases between. Germline-derived CDR1 and CDR2 are SGHAT and FQNNGV. This CDR3 region has 16 residues. The sample consisted of blood. The chain employs TRBV11-2 and TRBJ2-3; tentatively, D is TRBD1 (5 bases). The TCR sequence derives from a man in his thirties or forties in good health. CDR3 nucleotides: TGTGCCAGCAGCTTGCAGGACACCCCAGTTTATTATACGCAGTATTTT. Protein sequence: CASSLQDTPVYYTQYF.